The 5 T cell receptor beta chains reported below all come from one sample, sequenced in a study of early T cells in non-severe SARS-CoV-2 infection. Each CDR3 protein gets one entry after TCRdb re-called the 5' RACE reads with MiXCR. Seen here are about 110,000 distinct CDR3 sequences, 12% observed once, and the top ten hold around 3%. Sequencing used whole blood. The receptors were gathered from an adult who was a healthcare worker with PCR-confirmed SARS-CoV-2 infection or an uninfected control (not recorded which).

This clonotype was seen repeatedly, ten times or more. The V gene is TRBV3-1, the J gene TRBJ2-1; 8 bases map to TRBD1. The germline V gene encodes CDR1 LGHDT and CDR2 YNNKEL (reference sequence). The ends lost 4 bases at V and 6 bases at J; junction bases unmatched: 8. The CDR3 runs 15 residues. CDR3 coding DNA: TGTGCCAGCAGCCCCGGACAGGGTTGGTCCAATGAGCAGTTCTTC. It codes for CASSPGQGWSNEQFF.

The sample holds a few counts of this clonotype. The chain combines TRBV2 with TRBJ2-5; 10 nucleotides agree with TRBD2. The germline V gene encodes CDR1 SNHLY and CDR2 FYNNEI. The trim removed 1 base at V and 9 bases at J, leaving 8 bases unmatched. The CDR3 spans 15 residues. The CDR3 DNA reads as TGTGCCAGCAGTGAAGGGGCTAGCGGGAGTGGGTCCCAGTACTTC. Residues: CASSEGASGSGSQYF.

The chain employs TRBV2 and TRBJ1-5; 9 bases fit TRBD1. The CDR3 covers 15 residues. Per the germline V gene, CDR1 is SNHLY and CDR2 is FYNNEI. J was trimmed by 3 bases and V by 6 bases; bases with no gene match: 6. The CDR3 here is CASSPGTGYNQPQHF. The CDR3 DNA is TGTGCCAGCAGCCCCGGGACAGGGTACAATCAGCCCCAGCATTTT. Based on the CDR3 plus reference TRBV2 and TRBJ1-5, the full variable domain is EPEVTQTPSHQVTQMGQEVILRCVPISNHLYFYWYRQILGQKVEFLVSFYNNEISEKSEIFDDQFSVERPDGSNFTLKIRSTKLEDSAMYFCASSPGTGYNQPQHFGDGTRLSIL.

This clonotype turned up a few times. This rearrangement joins TRBV6-5 to TRBJ2-3, with 15 bases lining up with TRBD2. The germline V gene has CDR1 MNHEY and CDR2 SVGAGI. This CDR3 has 16 residues. J was trimmed by 8 bases and V by 5 bases; bases with no gene match: 8. CDR3 coding DNA: TGTGCCAGCAGTCCCGGACTAGCGGGGGGGCAGGGTACGCAGTATTTT. Its translation: CASSPGLAGGQGTQYF.

This clonotype has only a few counts. This chain connects TRBV13 to TRBJ1-6; D gene ambiguous. V lost 4 bases, J lost 8 bases, and 15 bases lay in between. CDR1 and CDR2 (germline): PRHDT, FYEKMQ (reference sequence). The CDR3 consists of 15 residues. The CDR3 sequence: CASSSSRRDDSPLHF. The CDR3 coding sequence is TGTGCCAGCAGCTCTAGCCGGAGGGATGATTCACCCCTCCACTTT.